The clone carrying this T cell receptor (beta chain) came up a few times. This record belongs to a study of T-cell memory formation after mild COVID-19. This CDR3 is built from 14 residues. Unmatched junction bases numbered 2, after V lost 4 bases and J lost 2 bases. CDR1 SGHRS and CDR2 YFSETQ come from the germline V gene. From the 5' RACE reads, TCRdb called clonotypes with MiXCR, one entry per CDR3 protein. The sample carries around 83,000 distinct CDR3 sequences, roughly 25% recorded once. The sample consisted of PBMCs or a T cell subset sorted from them (not recorded which). The chain has TRBV5-1 and TRBJ1-4; 7 bases map to TRBD1. The receptor was isolated from a man aged 18 to 29 who had mild COVID-19 (a few samples of this study predate the infection). Cell type and time point are not known. In nucleotides, the CDR3 is TGCGCCAGCAGCGAGGGACAGACTAATGAAAAACTGTTTTTT. Translated: CASSEGQTNEKLFF.